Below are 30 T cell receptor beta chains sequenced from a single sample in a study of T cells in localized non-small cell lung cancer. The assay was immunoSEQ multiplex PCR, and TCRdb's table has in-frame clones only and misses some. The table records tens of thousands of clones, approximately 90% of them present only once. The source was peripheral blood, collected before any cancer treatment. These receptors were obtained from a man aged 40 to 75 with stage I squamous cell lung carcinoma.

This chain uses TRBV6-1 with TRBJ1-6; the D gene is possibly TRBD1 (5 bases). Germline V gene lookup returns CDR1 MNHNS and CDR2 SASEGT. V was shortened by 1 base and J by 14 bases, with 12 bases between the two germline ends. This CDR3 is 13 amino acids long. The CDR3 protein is CASSEVLGETLHF. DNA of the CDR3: TGTGCCAGCAGTGAAGTGTTAGGGGAGACCCTCCACTTT.

In nucleotides, the CDR3 is TGCGCCAGCAGCCCGCAACCCATCGGACAGGAGTACTATGGCTACACCTTC. Amino acid sequence: CASSPQPIGQEYYGYTF. The chain employs TRBV4-1 and TRBJ1-2; TRBD1 agrees at 7 bases. The germline V gene encodes CDR1 MGHRA and CDR2 YSYEKL. Germline trimming cut 4 bases from V and 3 bases from J; bases unmatched to any gene: 14. The CDR3 runs to 17 residues.

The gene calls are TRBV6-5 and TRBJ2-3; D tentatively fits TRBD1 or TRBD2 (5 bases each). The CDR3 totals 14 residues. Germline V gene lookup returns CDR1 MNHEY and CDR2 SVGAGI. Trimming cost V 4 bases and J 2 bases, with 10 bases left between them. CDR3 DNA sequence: TGTGCCAGCAGTTCGGGGCGGCTCACAGATACGCAGTATTTT. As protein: CASSSGRLTDTQYF.

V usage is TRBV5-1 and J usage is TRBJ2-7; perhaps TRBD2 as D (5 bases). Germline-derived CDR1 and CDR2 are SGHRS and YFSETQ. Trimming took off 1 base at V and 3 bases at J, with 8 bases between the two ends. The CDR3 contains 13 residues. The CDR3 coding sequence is TGCGCCAGCAGCTTGAACCGGGGCTACGAGCAGTACTTC. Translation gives CASSLNRGYEQYF.

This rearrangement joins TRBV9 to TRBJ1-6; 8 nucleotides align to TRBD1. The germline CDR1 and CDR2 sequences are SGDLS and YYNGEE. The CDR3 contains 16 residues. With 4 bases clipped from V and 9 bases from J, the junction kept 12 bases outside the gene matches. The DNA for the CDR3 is TGTGCCAGCAGCCCCCAAGGAAGGACAGGGAGTTCACCCCTCCACTTT. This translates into CASSPQGRTGSSPLHF.

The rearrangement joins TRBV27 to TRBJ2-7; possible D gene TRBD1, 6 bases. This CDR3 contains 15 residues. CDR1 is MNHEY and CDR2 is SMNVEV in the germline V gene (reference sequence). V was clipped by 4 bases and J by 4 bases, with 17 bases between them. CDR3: CASSWGQGWAYEQYF. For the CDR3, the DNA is TGTGCCAGCAGTTGGGGCCAGGGGTGGGCGTACGAGCAGTACTTC.

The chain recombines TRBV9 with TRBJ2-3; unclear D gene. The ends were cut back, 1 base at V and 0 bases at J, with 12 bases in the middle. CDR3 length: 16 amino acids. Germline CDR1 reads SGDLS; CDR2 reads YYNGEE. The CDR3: CASSVQSSWSTDTQYF. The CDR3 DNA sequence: TGTGCCAGCAGCGTACAGTCCTCGTGGAGCACAGATACGCAGTATTTT. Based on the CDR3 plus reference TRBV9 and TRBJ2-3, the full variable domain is DSGVTQTPKHLITATGQRVTLRCSPRSGDLSVYWYQQSLDQGLQFLIQYYNGEERAKGNILERFSAQQFPDLHSELNLSSLELGDSALYFCASSVQSSWSTDTQYFGPGTRLTVL.

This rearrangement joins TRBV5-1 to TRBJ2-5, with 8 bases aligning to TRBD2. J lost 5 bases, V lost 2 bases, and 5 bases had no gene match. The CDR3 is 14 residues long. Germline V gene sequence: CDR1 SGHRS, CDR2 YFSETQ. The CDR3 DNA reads TGCGCCAGCAGCTTAATAGGCGGGAGGGAGACCCAGTACTTC. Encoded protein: CASSLIGGRETQYF.

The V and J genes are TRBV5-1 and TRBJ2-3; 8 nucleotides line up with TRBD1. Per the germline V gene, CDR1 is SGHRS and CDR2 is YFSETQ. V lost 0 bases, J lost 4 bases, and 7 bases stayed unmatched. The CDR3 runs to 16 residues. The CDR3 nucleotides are TGCGCCAGCAGCTTGGCCCTAGGACAGGGCCCAGATACGCAGTATTTT. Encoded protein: CASSLALGQGPDTQYF. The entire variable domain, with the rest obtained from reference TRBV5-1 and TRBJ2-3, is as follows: KAGVTQTPRYLIKTRGQQVTLSCSPISGHRSVSWYQQTPGQGLQFLFEYFSETQRNKGNFPGRFSGRQFSNSRSEMNVSTLELGDSALYLCASSLALGQGPDTQYFGPGTRLTVL.

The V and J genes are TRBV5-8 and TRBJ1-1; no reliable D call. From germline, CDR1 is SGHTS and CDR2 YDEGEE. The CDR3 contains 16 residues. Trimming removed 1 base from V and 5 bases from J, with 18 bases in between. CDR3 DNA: TGTGCCAGCAGCTTGCGTGCAGCGGGAGTGGAAACTGAAGCTTTCTTT. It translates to CASSLRAAGVETEAFF.

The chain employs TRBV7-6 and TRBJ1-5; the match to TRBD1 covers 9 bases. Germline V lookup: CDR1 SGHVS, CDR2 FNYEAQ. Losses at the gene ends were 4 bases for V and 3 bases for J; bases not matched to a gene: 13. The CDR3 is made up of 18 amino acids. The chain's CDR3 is CASSSSTGGLGHNQPQHF. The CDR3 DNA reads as TGTGCCAGCAGCTCCTCGACAGGGGGGTTAGGTCACAATCAGCCCCAGCATTTT.

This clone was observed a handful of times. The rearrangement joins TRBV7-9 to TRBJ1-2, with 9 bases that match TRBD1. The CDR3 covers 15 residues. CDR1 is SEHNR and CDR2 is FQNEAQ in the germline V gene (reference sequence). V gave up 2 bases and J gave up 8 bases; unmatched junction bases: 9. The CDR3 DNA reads TGTGCCAGCAGCTTATCCCGGACAGGGGCGCAAGGCTACACCTTC. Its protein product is CASSLSRTGAQGYTF.

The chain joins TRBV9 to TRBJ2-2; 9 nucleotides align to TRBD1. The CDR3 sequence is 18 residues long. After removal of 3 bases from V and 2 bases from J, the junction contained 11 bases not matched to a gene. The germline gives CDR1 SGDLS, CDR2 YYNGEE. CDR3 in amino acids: CASSATGTGIPNTGELFF. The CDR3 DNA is TGTGCCAGCAGCGCAACCGGGACAGGGATTCCTAACACCGGGGAGCTGTTTTTT.

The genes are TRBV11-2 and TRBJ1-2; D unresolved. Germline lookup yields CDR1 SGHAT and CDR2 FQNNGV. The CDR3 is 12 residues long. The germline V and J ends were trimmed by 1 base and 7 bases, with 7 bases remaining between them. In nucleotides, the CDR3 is TGTGCCAGCAGCTTAGGAGACACTGGCTACACCTTC. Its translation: CASSLGDTGYTF.

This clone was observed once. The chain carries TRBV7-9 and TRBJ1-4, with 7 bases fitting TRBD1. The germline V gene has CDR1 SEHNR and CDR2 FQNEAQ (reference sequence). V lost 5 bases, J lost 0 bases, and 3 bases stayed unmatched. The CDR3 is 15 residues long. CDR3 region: CASSRGQPTNEKLFF. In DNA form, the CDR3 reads TGTGCCAGCAGCAGGGGACAGCCAACTAATGAAAAACTGTTTTTT. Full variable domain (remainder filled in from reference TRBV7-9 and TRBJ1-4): DTGVSQNPRHKITKRGQNVTFRCDPISEHNRLYWYRQTLGQGPEFLTYFQNEAQLEKSRLLSDRFSAERPKGSFSTLEIQRTEQGDSAMYLCASSRGQPTNEKLFFGSGTQLSVL.

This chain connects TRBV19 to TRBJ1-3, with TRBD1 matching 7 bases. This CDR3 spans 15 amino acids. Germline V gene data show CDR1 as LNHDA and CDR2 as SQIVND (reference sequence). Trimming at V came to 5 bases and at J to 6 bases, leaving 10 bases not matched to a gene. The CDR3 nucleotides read TGTGCCAGTAGTCCGACGGACAGGCGGAAAAACACCATATATTTT. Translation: CASSPTDRRKNTIYF.

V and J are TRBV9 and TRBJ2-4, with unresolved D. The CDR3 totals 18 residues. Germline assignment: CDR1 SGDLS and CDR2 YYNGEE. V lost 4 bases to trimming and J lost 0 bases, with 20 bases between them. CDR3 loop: CASSPQIGGALAKNIQYF. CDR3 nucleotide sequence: TGTGCCAGCAGCCCCCAAATAGGTGGTGCCCTAGCCAAAAACATTCAGTACTTC.

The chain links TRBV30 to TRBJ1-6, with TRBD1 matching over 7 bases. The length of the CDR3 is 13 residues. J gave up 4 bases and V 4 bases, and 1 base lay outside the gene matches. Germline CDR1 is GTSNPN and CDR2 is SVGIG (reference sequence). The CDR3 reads CAWKGQYNSPLHF. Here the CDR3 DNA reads TGTGCCTGGAAGGGACAGTATAATTCACCCCTCCACTTT.

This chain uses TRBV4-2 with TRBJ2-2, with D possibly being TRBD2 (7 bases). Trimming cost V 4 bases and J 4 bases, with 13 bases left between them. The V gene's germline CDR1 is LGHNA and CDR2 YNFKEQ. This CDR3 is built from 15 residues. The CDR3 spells CASSPLGGLTGELFF. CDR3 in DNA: TGTGCCAGCAGCCCCTTGGGGGGGCTCACCGGGGAGCTGTTTTTT.

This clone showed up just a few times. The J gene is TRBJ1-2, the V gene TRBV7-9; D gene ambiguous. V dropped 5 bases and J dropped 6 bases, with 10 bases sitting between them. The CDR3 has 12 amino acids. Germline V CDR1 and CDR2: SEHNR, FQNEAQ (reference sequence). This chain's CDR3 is CASSADGNGYTF. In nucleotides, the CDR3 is TGTGCCAGCAGCGCGGACGGAAATGGCTACACCTTC. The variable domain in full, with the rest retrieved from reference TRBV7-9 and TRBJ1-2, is DTGVSQNPRHKITKRGQNVTFRCDPISEHNRLYWYRQTLGQGPEFLTYFQNEAQLEKSRLLSDRFSAERPKGSFSTLEIQRTEQGDSAMYLCASSADGNGYTFGSGTRLTVV.

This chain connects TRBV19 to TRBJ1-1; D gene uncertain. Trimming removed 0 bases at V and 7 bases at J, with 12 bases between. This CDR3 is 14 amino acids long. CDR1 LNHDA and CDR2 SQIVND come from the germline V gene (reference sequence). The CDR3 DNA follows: TGTGCCAGTAGTATAGATCGAGGCCGGGGTGAAGCTTTCTTT. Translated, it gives CASSIDRGRGEAFF.

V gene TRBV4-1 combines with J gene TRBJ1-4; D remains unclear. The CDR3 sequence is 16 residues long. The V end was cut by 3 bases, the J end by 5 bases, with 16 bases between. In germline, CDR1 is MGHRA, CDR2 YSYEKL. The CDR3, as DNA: TGCGCCAGCAGCCATAGGATACCGCTACTGAATGAAAAACTGTTTTTT. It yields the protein CASSHRIPLLNEKLFF.

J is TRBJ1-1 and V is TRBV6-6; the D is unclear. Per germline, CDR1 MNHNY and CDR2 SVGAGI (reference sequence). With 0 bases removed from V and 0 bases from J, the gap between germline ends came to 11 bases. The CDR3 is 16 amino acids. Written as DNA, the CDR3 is TGTGCCAGCAGTTACTCAAGGCCGGATTTGAACACTGAAGCTTTCTTT. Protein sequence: CASSYSRPDLNTEAFF.

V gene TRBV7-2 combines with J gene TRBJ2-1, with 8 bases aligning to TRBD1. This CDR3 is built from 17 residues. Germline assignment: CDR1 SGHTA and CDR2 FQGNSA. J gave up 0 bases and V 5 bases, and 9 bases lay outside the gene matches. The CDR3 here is CASSGPPTGGSYNEQFF. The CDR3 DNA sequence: TGTGCCAGCAGCGGCCCACCAACAGGGGGCTCCTACAATGAGCAGTTCTTC.

The CDR3: CASSLDSNGASSGNTIYF. The CDR3 DNA reads TGTGCCAGCAGCTTAGACTCGAACGGAGCGAGCTCTGGAAACACCATATATTTT. The genes are TRBV7-2 and TRBJ1-3; D unclear. The germline V gene encodes CDR1 SGHTA and CDR2 FQGNSA. CDR3 size: 18 residues. V lost 1 base to trimming and J lost 0 bases, with 16 bases between them.

The CDR3 DNA reads as TGTGCCAGCTCACCCTCGACAGGGAGAAACACCATATATTTT. This encodes CASSPSTGRNTIYF. This chain uses TRBV18 with TRBJ1-3; 7 bases align to TRBD1. Germline trimming cut 3 bases from V and 5 bases from J; bases unmatched to any gene: 4. The germline CDR1 and CDR2 sequences are KGHSH and LQKENI. The CDR3 length is 14 residues. The variable domain in full, with the rest retrieved from reference TRBV18 and TRBJ1-3, is NAGVMQNPRHLVRRRGQEARLRCSPMKGHSHVYWYRQLPEEGLKFMVYLQKENIIDESGMPKERFSAEFPKEGPSILRIQQVVRGDSAAYFCASSPSTGRNTIYFGEGSWLTVV.

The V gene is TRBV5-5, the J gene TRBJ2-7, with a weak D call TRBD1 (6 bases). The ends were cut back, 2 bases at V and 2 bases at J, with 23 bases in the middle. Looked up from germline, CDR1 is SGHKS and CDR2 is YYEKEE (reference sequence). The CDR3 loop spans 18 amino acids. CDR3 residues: CASSLIPQTGLQAYEQYF. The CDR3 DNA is TGTGCCAGCAGCTTAATTCCCCAGACAGGTTTACAAGCCTACGAGCAGTACTTC.

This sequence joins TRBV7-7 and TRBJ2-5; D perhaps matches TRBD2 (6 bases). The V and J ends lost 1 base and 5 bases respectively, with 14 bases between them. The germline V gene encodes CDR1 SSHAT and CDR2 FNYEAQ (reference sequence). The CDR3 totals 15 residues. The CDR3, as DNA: TGTGCCAGCAGCTTAGTAGGAGGGAATGGGGAGACCCAGTACTTC. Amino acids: CASSLVGGNGETQYF.

The CDR3 sequence: CASSKGQSSSYEQYF. CDR3 nucleotide sequence: TGCGCCAGCAGTAAGGGACAGTCAAGCTCCTACGAGCAGTACTTC. The rearrangement links TRBV5-1 to TRBJ2-7; 7 bases agree with TRBD1. The germline V gene encodes CDR1 SGHRS and CDR2 YFSETQ. The CDR3 totals 15 residues. Trimming at V came to 5 bases and at J to 0 bases, leaving 8 bases not matched to a gene.

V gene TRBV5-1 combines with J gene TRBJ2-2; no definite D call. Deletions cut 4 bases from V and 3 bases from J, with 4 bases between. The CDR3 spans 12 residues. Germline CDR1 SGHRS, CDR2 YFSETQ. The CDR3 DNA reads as TGCGCCAGCAGCCCTTACACCGGGGAGCTGTTTTTT. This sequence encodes CASSPYTGELFF. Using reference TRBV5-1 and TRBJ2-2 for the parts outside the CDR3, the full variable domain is KAGVTQTPRYLIKTRGQQVTLSCSPISGHRSVSWYQQTPGQGLQFLFEYFSETQRNKGNFPGRFSGRQFSNSRSEMNVSTLELGDSALYLCASSPYTGELFFGEGSRLTVL.